This is a list of T cell receptor beta chains from one sample in a study of technical replicates of blood from a few donors. The protocol was immunoSEQ multiplex PCR, while the TCRdb copy is restricted to in-frame clones and leaves out a portion. The sample holds roughly 70,000 clones, under 98% seen once. The sequenced material came from T cells isolated from PBMCs. Source of these receptors: a human donor in good health. CDR3s include the opening cysteine and the closing phenylalanine or tryptophan. A D gene is named only where the DNA matches it firmly. Not all rows give a size; the values are once, few, many and, for expanded clones, a class.

d_gene	v_gene	abundance	j_gene	CDR3nt	CDR3aa
TRBD2	TRBV11-3	-	TRBJ2-1	TGTGCCAGCAGCTTAGTTGGGACTAGCAGCAATGAGCAGTTCTTC	CASSLVGTSSNEQFF
TRBD2	TRBV6-5	-	TRBJ2-7	TGTGCCAGCAGGTTGAGCGGGAGCGTCTACGAGCAGTACTTC	CASRLSGSVYEQYF
-	TRBV4-2	-	TRBJ2-7	TGTGCCAGCAGCCAAGACGTAGGCAGGGTCCCCTACGAGCAGTACTTC	CASSQDVGRVPYEQYF
-	TRBV28	-	TRBJ2-7	TGTGCCAGCACCCAACACTACGAGCAGTACTTC	CASTQHYEQYF
-	TRBV5-8	once	TRBJ1-2	TGTGCCAGCAGCTTAGCCTATGGCTACACCTTC	CASSLAYGYTF
-	TRBV5-8	-	TRBJ1-2	TGTGCCAGCAGCTTCAGGTCCTATGGCTACACCTTC	CASSFRSYGYTF
-	TRBV6-5	-	TRBJ2-7	TGTGCCAGCAGTTACGGACACCGAACTACCTACGAGCAGTACTTC	CASSYGHRTTYEQYF
-	TRBV5-1	-	TRBJ2-5	TGCGCCAGCAGCTTGGTAGGCGGACAAGAGACCCAGTACTTC	CASSLVGGQETQYF
TRBD2	TRBV7-3	-	TRBJ2-1	TGTGCCAGCAGCTCTACCGGGACTAGCGATGAGCAGTTCTTC	CASSSTGTSDEQFF
TRBD1	TRBV4-2	-	TRBJ2-7	TGTGCCAGCGGACCCGGGACAGGGGGCTTTAGCGAGCAGTACTTC	CASGPGTGGFSEQYF
-	TRBV5-6	-	TRBJ2-7	TGTGCCAGCAGCTTGGCCCCAGGGCCTACGAAGACCTACGAGCAGTACTTC	CASSLAPGPTKTYEQYF
-	TRBV11-2	-	TRBJ1-4	TGTGCCAGCAGCTTTACAGGGTTGCCGGCTGAAAAACTGTTTTTT	CASSFTGLPAEKLFF
TRBD1	TRBV27	-	TRBJ2-7	TGTGCCAGCAGTGGGGACAGCTACACCCCCTACGAGCAGTACTTC	CASSGDSYTPYEQYF
-	TRBV7-9	-	TRBJ1-2	TGTGCCAGCAGCGCCAGGGATTCCTATGGCTACACCTTC	CASSARDSYGYTF